One and the same sample provided the 19 T cell receptor beta chains below, sequenced in a study of spatial heterogeneity in lung cancer. TCRdb independently ran MiXCR on the 5' RACE reads; one entry per CDR3 protein. The table includes tens of thousands of distinct CDR3 sequences, more than 9% detected once. The time point is: blood at routine non-recurrence follow-up after resection. The sequenced sample was PBMCs, obtained at follow-up. The origin of the receptors is a female donor with early-stage non-small cell lung cancer.

In its sample, this clonotype was seen a few times. This chain joins TRBV27 and TRBJ2-1, with 10 positions matching TRBD2. Looked up from germline, CDR1 is MNHEY and CDR2 is SMNVEV (reference sequence). CDR3 length: 14 amino acids. V lost 7 bases and J lost 4; bases outside the gene matches: 4. CDR3 nucleotide sequence: TGTGCCAGCATAGCGGGGGGTGCGTACAATGAGCAGTTCTTC. Its translation is CASIAGGAYNEQFF.

This clonotype is classed as medium-sized (0.01 to 0.1%). V gene TRBV2 combines with J gene TRBJ2-7; 9 bases are shared with TRBD1. The CDR3 sequence is 14 residues long. J was trimmed by 2 bases and V by 8 bases; bases with no gene match: 7. CDR1 is SNHLY, CDR2 FYNNEI, per germline. The chain's CDR3 is CASCTGTGPYEQYF. The CDR3 coding sequence is TGTGCCAGCTGCACCGGGACAGGGCCCTACGAGCAGTACTTC.

The chain joins TRBV20-1 to TRBJ1-2; D is uncertain. V lost 5 bases, J lost 0 bases, and 7 bases lay in between. In germline, CDR1 is DFQATT, CDR2 SNEGSKA (reference sequence). The CDR3 runs to 12 residues. CDR3 protein: CSAALSNYGYTF. In nucleotides, the CDR3 is TGCAGTGCTGCCCTGTCTAACTATGGCTACACCTTC.

This clonotype was found many times. The chain recombines TRBV12-3 or TRBV12-4 with TRBJ2-5; 10 positions agree with TRBD2. The CDR3 is made up of 16 amino acids. Losses at the gene ends were 6 bases for V and 0 bases for J; bases not matched to a gene: 7. The CDR3 reads CASSPNSGGHQETQYF. For the CDR3, the DNA is TGTGCCAGCAGCCCTAATAGCGGGGGGCACCAAGAGACCCAGTACTTC.

The V call is TRBV7-2, the J call TRBJ2-6; D gene uncertain. The CDR3 spans 14 residues. Germline assignment: CDR1 SGHTA and CDR2 FQGNSA. Trimming shortened V by 1 base and J by 4 bases, and 5 bases separated the two germline ends. The CDR3 here is CASSLEPGANVLTF. The CDR3 DNA follows: TGTGCCAGCAGCTTAGAACCCGGGGCCAACGTCCTGACTTTC.

This sequence joins TRBV9 and TRBJ2-1; 8 nucleotides agree with TRBD2. The germline gives CDR1 SGDLS, CDR2 YYNGEE. With 4 bases clipped from V and 8 bases from J, the junction kept 11 bases outside the gene matches. This CDR3 spans 15 amino acids. DNA of the CDR3: TGTGCCAGCAGCCCTCCGGGACTAGAACGGTATGAGCAGTTCTTC. Encoded protein: CASSPPGLERYEQFF.

This clonotype is medium-sized (0.01 to 0.1%) by share. The V and J genes are TRBV7-2 and TRBJ2-3, with 8 nucleotides matching TRBD2. V shed 5 bases and J 5 bases; nucleotides not matched to a gene: 9. This CDR3 spans 15 amino acids. The germline CDR1 and CDR2 sequences are SGHTA and FQGNSA. The CDR3 is CASSLRRGGQDTQYF. The CDR3 DNA reads TGTGCCAGCAGCCTCCGTCGGGGGGGCCAAGATACGCAGTATTTT.

The chain uses TRBV29-1 and TRBJ1-2; D is perhaps TRBD1 (5 bases). The length of the CDR3 is 13 residues. In germline, CDR1 is SQVTM, CDR2 ANQGSEA. Trimming removed 0 bases at V and 2 bases at J, with 7 bases between. CDR3 in DNA: TGCAGCGTTGAAGAACGGGGGAACTATGGCTACACCTTC. The encoded protein is CSVEERGNYGYTF.

The chain is built from TRBV28 and TRBJ1-2, with D perhaps TRBD1 (5 bases). CDR3 length: 16 residues. In germline, CDR1 is MDHEN, CDR2 SYDVKM. V was clipped by 5 bases and J by 6 bases, with 22 bases between them. The CDR3 DNA is TGTGCCAGCAGTCTCGCGGACACTCCCTTTCGAGATGGCTACACCTTC. Translating gives CASSLADTPFRDGYTF.

This clonotype was seen repeatedly, ten times or more. The genes are TRBV20-1 and TRBJ2-5, with D possibly matching TRBD1 (6 bases). V lost 3 bases and J 2 bases, leaving 7 bases between the germline ends. The CDR3 consists of 12 residues. Germline V gene sequence: CDR1 DFQATT, CDR2 SNEGSKA (reference sequence). This CDR3 is CSARDRQETQYF. Here the CDR3 DNA reads TGCAGTGCTAGGGACAGACAAGAGACCCAGTACTTC.

The rearrangement links TRBV6-1 to TRBJ2-1; 14 bases line up with TRBD2. This CDR3 is built from 13 residues. The germline CDR1 and CDR2 sequences are MNHNS and SASEGT. V gave up 5 bases and J gave up 13 bases; unmatched junction bases: 4. The DNA for the CDR3 is TGTGCCAGCAGTCTGGGACTAGCGGGAGTCCAGTTCTTC. Translated, it gives CASSLGLAGVQFF.

This clonotype was observed a handful of times. The rearrangement links TRBV20-1 to TRBJ2-5, with 8 bases identical to TRBD2. V lost 5 bases to trimming and J lost 5 bases; unmatched junction nucleotides: 7. The CDR3 is 13 amino acids. Germline lookup yields CDR1 DFQATT and CDR2 SNEGSKA (reference sequence). Here the CDR3 DNA reads TGCAGTGCTTTAGCGGGGTTGGTGGAGACCCAGTACTTC. This sequence encodes CSALAGLVETQYF.

This clonotype was counted ten times or more. The CDR3 here is CASSLTGSTLHF. For the CDR3, the DNA is TGTGCCAGCAGCCTCACAGGGTCCACCCTCCACTTT. The gene calls are TRBV5-4 and TRBJ1-6; tentatively, D is TRBD1 (6 bases). V was cut by 4 bases and J by 14 bases, with 13 bases left in between. This CDR3 comprises 12 residues. The germline gives CDR1 SGHNT, CDR2 YYREEE (reference sequence). The full variable domain, its missing parts supplied by reference TRBV5-4 and TRBJ1-6, is ETGVTQSPTHLIKTRGQQVTLRCSSQSGHNTVSWYQQALGQGPQFIFQYYREEENGRGNFPPRFSGLQFPNYSSELNVNALELDDSALYLCASSLTGSTLHFGNGTRLTVT.

This clonotype was recorded many times. V and J are TRBV28 and TRBJ1-5; D gene unclear. This CDR3 contains 15 residues. Trimming stripped 7 bases from V and 0 bases from J, with 13 bases between. Germline lookup yields CDR1 MDHEN and CDR2 SYDVKM. DNA of the CDR3: TGTGCCAGCAATCACCTAGTAGGTAGCAATCAGCCCCAGCATTTT. This encodes CASNHLVGSNQPQHF.

About this clonotype itself: Because it lacks the conserved phenylalanine or tryptophan at the end, this CDR3 is likely a read error. The chain couples TRBV29-1 to TRBJ1-1, with no clear D. Trimming took off 6 bases at V and 7 bases at J, with 9 bases between the two ends. Germline assignment: CDR1 SQVTM and CDR2 ANQGSEA. The CDR3 loop spans 10 amino acids. CDR3 amino acids: CSVVTYEAFS. CDR3 DNA sequence: TGCAGCGTGGTAACATATGAAGCTTTCTCT.

This chain connects TRBV24-1 to TRBJ2-3; maybe TRBD1 (6 bases). This CDR3 has 16 residues. Germline CDR1 reads KGHDR; CDR2 reads SFDVKD. V lost 3 bases and J lost 6, with 18 bases in between. CDR3 coding DNA: TGTGCCACCAGTGATGGCCAGGGGCTCAAGGAGGATACGCAGTATTTT. It yields the protein CATSDGQGLKEDTQYF.

This clonotype was found a few times. The rearrangement uses TRBV7-3 and TRBJ2-2, with 7 bases lining up with TRBD2. This CDR3 spans 15 amino acids. From germline, CDR1 is SGHTA and CDR2 FQGTGA. The J segment lost 2 bases and the V segment lost 2 bases, leaving 2 bases of the junction unmatched. CDR3 bases: TGTGCCAGCAGCTTATCGGGGGGAAACACCGGGGAGCTGTTTTTT. Translation gives CASSLSGGNTGELFF.

At least ten counts were recorded for this clonotype. The genes are TRBV29-1 and TRBJ2-1; TRBD2 matches 10 bases. J was trimmed by 5 bases and V by 2 bases; bases with no gene match: 6. This CDR3 is 15 amino acids long. Germline CDR1 and CDR2: SQVTM and ANQGSEA. The CDR3 DNA follows: TGCAGCGTTGAACAGTGGACTAGCGGTAACAATGAGCAGTTCTTC. As protein: CSVEQWTSGNNEQFF.

This clonotype has a count of ten or more. The gene calls are TRBV27 and TRBJ1-2; D perhaps matches TRBD1 (6 bases). Germline V gives CDR1 MNHEY, CDR2 SMNVEV (reference sequence). With 8 bases removed from V and 0 bases from J, the gap between germline ends came to 10 bases. The CDR3 is made up of 13 amino acids. The CDR3 DNA reads as TGTGCCAGCTCAGGGGCGACTAACTATGGCTACACCTTC. Protein: CASSGATNYGYTF.